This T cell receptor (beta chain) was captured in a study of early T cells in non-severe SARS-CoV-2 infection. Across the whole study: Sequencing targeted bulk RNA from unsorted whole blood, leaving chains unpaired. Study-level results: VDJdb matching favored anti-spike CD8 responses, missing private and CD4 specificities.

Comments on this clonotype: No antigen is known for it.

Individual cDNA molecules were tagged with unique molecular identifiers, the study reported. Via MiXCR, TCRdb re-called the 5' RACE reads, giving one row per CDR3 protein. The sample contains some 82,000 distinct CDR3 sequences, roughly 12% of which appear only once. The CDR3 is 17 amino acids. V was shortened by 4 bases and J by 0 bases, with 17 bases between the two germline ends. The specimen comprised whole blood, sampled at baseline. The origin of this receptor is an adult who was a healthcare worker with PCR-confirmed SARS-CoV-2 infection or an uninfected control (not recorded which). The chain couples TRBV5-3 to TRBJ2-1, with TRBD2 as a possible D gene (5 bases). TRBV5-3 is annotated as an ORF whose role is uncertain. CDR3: CARSLRGLPDSYNEQFF. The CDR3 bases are TGTGCCAGAAGCCTGAGAGGGCTTCCTGACTCCTACAATGAGCAGTTCTTC.